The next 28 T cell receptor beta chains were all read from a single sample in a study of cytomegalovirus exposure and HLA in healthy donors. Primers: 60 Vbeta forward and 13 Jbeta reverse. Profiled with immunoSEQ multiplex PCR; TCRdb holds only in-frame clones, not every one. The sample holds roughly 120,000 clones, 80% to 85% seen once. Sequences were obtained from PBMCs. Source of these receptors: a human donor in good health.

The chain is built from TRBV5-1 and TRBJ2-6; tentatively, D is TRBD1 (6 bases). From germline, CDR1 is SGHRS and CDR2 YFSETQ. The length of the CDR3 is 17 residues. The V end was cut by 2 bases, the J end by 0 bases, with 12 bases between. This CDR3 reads CASSFGTYYSGANVLTF. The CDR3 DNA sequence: TGCGCCAGCAGCTTCGGGACATATTACTCTGGGGCCAACGTCCTGACTTTC.

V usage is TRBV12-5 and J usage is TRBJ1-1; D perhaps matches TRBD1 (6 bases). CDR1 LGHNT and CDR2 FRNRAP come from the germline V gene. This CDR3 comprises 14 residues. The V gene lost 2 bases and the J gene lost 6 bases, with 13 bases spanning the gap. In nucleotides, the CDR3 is TGTGCTAGTGGTTTGAACACAGGGCGCGCTGAAGCTTTCTTT. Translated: CASGLNTGRAEAFF.

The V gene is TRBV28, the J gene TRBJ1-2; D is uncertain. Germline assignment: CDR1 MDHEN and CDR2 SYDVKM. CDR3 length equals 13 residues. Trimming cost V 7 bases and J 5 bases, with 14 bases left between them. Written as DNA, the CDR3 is TGTGCCAGCACCTCATTGAAGACTTATGGCTACACCTTC. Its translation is CASTSLKTYGYTF.

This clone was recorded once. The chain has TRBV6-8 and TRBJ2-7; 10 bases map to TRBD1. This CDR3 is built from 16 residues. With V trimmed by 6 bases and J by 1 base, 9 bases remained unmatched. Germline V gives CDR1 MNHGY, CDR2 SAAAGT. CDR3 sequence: CASRHRQGANSYEQYF. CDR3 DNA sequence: TGTGCCAGCAGACATAGACAGGGGGCCAATTCCTACGAGCAGTACTTC.

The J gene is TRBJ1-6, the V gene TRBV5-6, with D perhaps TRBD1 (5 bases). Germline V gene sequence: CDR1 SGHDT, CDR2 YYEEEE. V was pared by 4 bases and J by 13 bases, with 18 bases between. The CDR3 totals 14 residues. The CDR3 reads CASSQRATGAPLHF. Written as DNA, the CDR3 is TGTGCCAGCAGCCAACGCGCCACAGGAGCGCCCCTCCACTTT.

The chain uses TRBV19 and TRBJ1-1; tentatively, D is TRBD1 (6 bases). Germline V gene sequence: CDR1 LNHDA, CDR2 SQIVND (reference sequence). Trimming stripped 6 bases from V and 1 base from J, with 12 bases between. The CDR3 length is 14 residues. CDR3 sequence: CASRLGQQNTEAFF. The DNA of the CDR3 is TGTGCCAGTAGGCTAGGACAGCAGAACACTGAAGCTTTCTTT.

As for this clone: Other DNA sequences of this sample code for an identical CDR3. CDR3: CASSPGGRVGELFF. The CDR3 DNA sequence: TGTGCCAGCAGTCCGGGGGGAAGAGTCGGGGAGCTGTTTTTT. The chain uses TRBV6-4 and TRBJ2-2, with 7 bases fitting TRBD2. Trimming cost V 5 bases and J 7 bases; bases outside gene matches: 7. The CDR3 spans 14 residues. CDR1 is MRHNA and CDR2 is SNTAGT in the germline V gene.

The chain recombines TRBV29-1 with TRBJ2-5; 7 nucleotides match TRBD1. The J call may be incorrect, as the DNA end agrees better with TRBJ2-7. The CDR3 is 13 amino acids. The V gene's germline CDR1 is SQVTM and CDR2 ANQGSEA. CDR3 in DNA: TGCAGCGTTGGGGGACAGCATATTTACGAGCAGTACTTC. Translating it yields CSVGGQHIYEQYF.

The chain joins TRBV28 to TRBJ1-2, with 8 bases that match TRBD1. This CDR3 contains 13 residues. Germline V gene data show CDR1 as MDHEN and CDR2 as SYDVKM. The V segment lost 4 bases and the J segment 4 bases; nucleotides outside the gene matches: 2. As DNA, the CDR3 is TGTGCCAGCAGTTACGGGACAGGCTATGGCTACACCTTC. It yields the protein CASSYGTGYGYTF.

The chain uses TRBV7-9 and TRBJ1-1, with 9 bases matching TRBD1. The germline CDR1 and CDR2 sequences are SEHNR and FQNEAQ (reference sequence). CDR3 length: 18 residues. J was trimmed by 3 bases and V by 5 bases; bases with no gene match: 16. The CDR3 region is CASSPDTGQTGGDTEAFF. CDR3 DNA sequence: TGTGCCAGCAGCCCCGATACCGGTCAGACAGGGGGGGACACTGAAGCTTTCTTT.

In DNA, the CDR3 is TGTGCCAGCCACCGGGACACCGTCTCCTACGAGCAGTACTTC. This encodes CASHRDTVSYEQYF. The chain carries TRBV6-5 and TRBJ2-7; maybe TRBD1 (6 bases). The germline V and J ends were trimmed by 8 bases and 0 bases, with 14 bases remaining between them. The CDR3 extends over 14 amino acids. CDR1 is MNHEY, CDR2 SVGAGI, per germline.

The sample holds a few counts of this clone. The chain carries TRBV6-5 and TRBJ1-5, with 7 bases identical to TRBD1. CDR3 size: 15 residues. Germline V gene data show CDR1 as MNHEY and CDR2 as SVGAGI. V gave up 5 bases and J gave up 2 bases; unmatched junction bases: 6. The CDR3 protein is CASSRQGSGNQPQHF. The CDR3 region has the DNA TGTGCCAGCAGTCGACAGGGTTCGGGCAATCAGCCCCAGCATTTT.

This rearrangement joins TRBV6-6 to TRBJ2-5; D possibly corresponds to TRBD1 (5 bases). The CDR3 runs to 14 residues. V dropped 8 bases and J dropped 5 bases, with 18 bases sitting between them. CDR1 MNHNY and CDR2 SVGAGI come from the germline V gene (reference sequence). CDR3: CASRLGQGYETQYF. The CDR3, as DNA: TGTGCCAGCCGTTTGGGTCAGGGCTATGAGACCCAGTACTTC.

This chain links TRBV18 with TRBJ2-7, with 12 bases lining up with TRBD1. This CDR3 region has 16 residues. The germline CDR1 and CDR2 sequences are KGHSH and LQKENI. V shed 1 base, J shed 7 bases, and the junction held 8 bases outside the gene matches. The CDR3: CASSPQGQGAEREQYF. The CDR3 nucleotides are TGTGCCAGCTCACCACAGGGACAGGGGGCTGAGCGGGAGCAGTACTTC.

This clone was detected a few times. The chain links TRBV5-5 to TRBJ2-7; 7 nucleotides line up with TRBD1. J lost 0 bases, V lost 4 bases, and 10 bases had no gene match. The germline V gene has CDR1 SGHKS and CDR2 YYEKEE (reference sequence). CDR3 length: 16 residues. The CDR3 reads CASSVGTALSSYEQYF. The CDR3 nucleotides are TGTGCCAGCAGCGTCGGGACAGCCCTTAGCTCCTACGAGCAGTACTTC.

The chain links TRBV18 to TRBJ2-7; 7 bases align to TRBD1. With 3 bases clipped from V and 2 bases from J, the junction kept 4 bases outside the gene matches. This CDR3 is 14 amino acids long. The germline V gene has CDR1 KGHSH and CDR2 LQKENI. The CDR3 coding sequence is TGTGCCAGCTCACCCCCGGGACAGCCCTACGAGCAGTACTTC. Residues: CASSPPGQPYEQYF.

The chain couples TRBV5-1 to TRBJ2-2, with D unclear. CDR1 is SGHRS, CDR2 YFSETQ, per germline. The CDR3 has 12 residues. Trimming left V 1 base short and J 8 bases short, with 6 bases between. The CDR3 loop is CASSLLKGELFF. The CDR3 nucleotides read TGCGCCAGCAGCTTGCTTAAAGGGGAGCTGTTTTTT.

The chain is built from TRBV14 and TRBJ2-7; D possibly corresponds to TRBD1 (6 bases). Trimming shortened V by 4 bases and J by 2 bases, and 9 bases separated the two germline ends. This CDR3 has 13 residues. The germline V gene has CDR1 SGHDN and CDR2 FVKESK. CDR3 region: CASSPQGPYEQYF. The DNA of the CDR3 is TGTGCCAGCAGCCCACAGGGCCCCTACGAGCAGTACTTC.

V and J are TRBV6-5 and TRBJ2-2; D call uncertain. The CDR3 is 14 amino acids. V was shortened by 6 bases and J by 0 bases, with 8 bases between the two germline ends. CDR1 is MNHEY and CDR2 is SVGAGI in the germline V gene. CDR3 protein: CASREMANTGELFF. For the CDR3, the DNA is TGTGCCAGCAGAGAGATGGCGAACACCGGGGAGCTGTTTTTT.

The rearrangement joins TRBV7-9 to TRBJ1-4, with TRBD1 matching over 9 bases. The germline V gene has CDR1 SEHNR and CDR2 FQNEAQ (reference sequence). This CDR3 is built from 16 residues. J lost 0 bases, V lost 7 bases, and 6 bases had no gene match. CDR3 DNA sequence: TGTGCCAGCACCCGAGACAGGGGGGCAACTAATGAAAAACTGTTTTTT. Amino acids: CASTRDRGATNEKLFF.

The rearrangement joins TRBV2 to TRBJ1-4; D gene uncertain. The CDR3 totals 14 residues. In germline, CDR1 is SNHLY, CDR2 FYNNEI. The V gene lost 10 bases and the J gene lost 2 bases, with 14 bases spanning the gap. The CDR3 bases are TGTGCCACCCATCGTCTTGGCACTAATGAAAAACTGTTTTTT. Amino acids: CATHRLGTNEKLFF. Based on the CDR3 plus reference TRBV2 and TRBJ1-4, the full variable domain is EPEVTQTPSHQVTQMGQEVILRCVPISNHLYFYWYRQILGQKVEFLVSFYNNEISEKSEIFDDQFSVERPDGSNFTLKIRSTKLEDSAMYFCATHRLGTNEKLFFGSGTQLSVL.

CDR3 sequence reads: CAIQQGARNTEAFF. The CDR3 DNA reads TGTGCCATTCAACAGGGGGCGCGCAACACTGAAGCTTTCTTT. The gene calls are TRBV6-4 and TRBJ1-1; 9 bases line up with TRBD1. CDR3 length equals 14 residues. From germline, CDR1 is MRHNA and CDR2 SNTAGT. J gave up 2 bases and V 10 bases, and 8 bases lay outside the gene matches.

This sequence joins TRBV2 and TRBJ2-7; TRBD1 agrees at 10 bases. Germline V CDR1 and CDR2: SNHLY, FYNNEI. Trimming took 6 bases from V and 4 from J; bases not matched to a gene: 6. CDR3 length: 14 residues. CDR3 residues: CASSGGTGVYEQYF. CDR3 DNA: TGTGCCAGCAGCGGGGGGACAGGGGTGTACGAGCAGTACTTC.

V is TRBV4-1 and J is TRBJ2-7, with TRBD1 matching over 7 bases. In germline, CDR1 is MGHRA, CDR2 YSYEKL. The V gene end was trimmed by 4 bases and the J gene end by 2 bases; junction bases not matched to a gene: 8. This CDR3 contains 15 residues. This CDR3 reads CASSRAGTATYEQYF. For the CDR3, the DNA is TGCGCCAGCAGCCGAGCCGGGACAGCCACCTACGAGCAGTACTTC.

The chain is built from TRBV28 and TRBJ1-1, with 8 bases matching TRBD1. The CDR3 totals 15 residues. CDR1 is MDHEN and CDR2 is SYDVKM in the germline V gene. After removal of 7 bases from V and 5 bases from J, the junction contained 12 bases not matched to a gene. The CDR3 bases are TGTGCCAGCACTAAAAGGACAGGGAGGGGGACTGAAGCTTTCTTT. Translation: CASTKRTGRGTEAFF.

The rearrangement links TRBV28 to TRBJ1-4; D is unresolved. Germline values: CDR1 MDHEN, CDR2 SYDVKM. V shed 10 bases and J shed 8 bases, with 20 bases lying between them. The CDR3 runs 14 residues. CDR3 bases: TGTGCCACCAGACCAGGTCTCCCGGGGGAAAAACTGTTTTTT. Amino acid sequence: CATRPGLPGEKLFF.

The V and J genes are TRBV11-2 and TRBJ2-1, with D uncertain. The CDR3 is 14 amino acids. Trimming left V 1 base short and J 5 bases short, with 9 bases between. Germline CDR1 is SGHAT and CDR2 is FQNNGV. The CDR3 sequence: CASSLGRLNNEQFF. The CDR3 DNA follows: TGTGCCAGCAGCTTAGGCAGACTGAACAATGAGCAGTTCTTC.

CDR3: CASNHGGRGQPQHF. Written as DNA, the CDR3 is TGTGCCAGCAACCACGGGGGGCGCGGACAGCCCCAGCATTTT. V is TRBV6-1 and J is TRBJ1-5, with D possibly matching TRBD1 (6 bases). CDR1 MNHNS and CDR2 SASEGT come from the germline V gene. This CDR3 is built from 14 residues. Deletions cut 7 bases from V and 7 bases from J, with 17 bases between.